This T cell receptor beta chain was identified during a study of CD8+CD57+ T cells in acquired aplastic anemia. Sequencing involved patients with CD8+CD57+ cell expansion previously shown by flow cytometry. At the time of blood sampling, patients had not yet received any therapy. The germline V gene encodes CDR1 SGHNT and CDR2 YENEEA. The CDR3 spans 14 residues. The germline V and J ends were trimmed by 7 bases and 1 base, with 12 bases remaining between them. This clonotype was found many times. The template used for profiling TCR beta VDJ and CDR3 was genomic DNA. TCRdb processed the reads anew with MiXCR; each CDR3 protein has one entry. Among around 160,000 distinct CDR3 sequences listed, under 55% were seen once.

The sequence derives from a human donor with aplastic anemia. The sample comprised sorted CD4+, CD8+, or CD8+CD57+ T cells (not recorded which) from PBMCs. The gene calls are TRBV11-3 and TRBJ2-3; possible D gene TRBD1, 5 bases. For the CDR3, the DNA is TGTGCCAGCACCTCAGGGTTGGGCACAGATACGCAGTATTTT. Amino acids: CASTSGLGTDTQYF. Complete variable domain (other parts from reference TRBV11-3 and TRBJ2-3): EAGVVQSPRYKIIEKKQPVAFWCNPISGHNTLYWYLQNLGQGPELLIRYENEEAVDDSQLPKDRFSAERLKGVDSTLKIQPAELGDSAVYLCASTSGLGTDTQYFGPGTRLTVL.